Each of the 27 T cell receptor beta chains below was sequenced from the same sample in a study of blood T cell repertoires in COVID-19. This table comes from immunoSEQ multiplex PCR, and its TCRdb copy is limited to in-frame clones, with some not included. The sample yields under 130,000 clones, less than 85% seen once. Sequenced input: peripheral blood. The receptors originated from a man between 65 and 85 years old with active or convalescent COVID-19.

This clone was detected only once. The chain combines TRBV10-1 with TRBJ2-2; 9 bases agree with TRBD1. CDR1 WNHNN and CDR2 SYGVQD come from the germline V gene (reference sequence). With V trimmed by 4 bases and J by 2 bases, 2 bases remained unmatched. CDR3 length: 15 residues. The CDR3 is CASSATGGNTGELFF. The CDR3 coding sequence is TGCGCCAGCAGTGCGACAGGGGGAAACACCGGGGAGCTGTTTTTT.

V gene TRBV28 combines with J gene TRBJ2-1; TRBD2 is a possible D gene (5 bases). Trimming stripped 5 bases from V and 5 bases from J, with 22 bases between. The CDR3 has 17 amino acids. Germline CDR1 reads MDHEN; CDR2 reads SYDVKM. In nucleotides, the CDR3 is TGTGCCAGCAGTGACCAAACCTTAGGGCGGGCTCACAATGAGCAGTTCTTC. Encoded protein: CASSDQTLGRAHNEQFF.

The chain carries TRBV29-1 and TRBJ1-2; 8 positions match TRBD1. The CDR3 totals 12 residues. Unmatched junction bases numbered 7, after V lost 7 bases and J lost 6 bases. Germline V CDR1 and CDR2: SQVTM, ANQGSEA. In nucleotides, the CDR3 is TGCAGCGCCCAGGGGGCTGCCGATGGCTACACCTTC. This translates into CSAQGAADGYTF.

The chain combines TRBV18 with TRBJ1-3; D not certain. There are 15 residues in the CDR3. The ends were cut back, 0 bases at V and 3 bases at J, with 9 bases in the middle. The germline gives CDR1 KGHSH, CDR2 LQKENI. CDR3 nucleotides: TGTGCCAGCTCACCACCGACGCCGGGTGGAAACACCATATATTTT. Its translation: CASSPPTPGGNTIYF.

This clone was observed once. This chain connects TRBV6-5 to TRBJ1-5, with TRBD1 matching over 8 bases. The CDR3 extends over 15 amino acids. J was trimmed by 7 bases and V by 6 bases; bases with no gene match: 11. The V gene's germline CDR1 is MNHEY and CDR2 SVGAGI. In DNA form, the CDR3 reads TGTGCCAGCAGCCAAGATACAGGGGGAGGCCAGCCCCAGCATTTT. Amino acid sequence: CASSQDTGGGQPQHF.

The chain has TRBV7-9 and TRBJ1-1; the D gene is possibly TRBD1 (5 bases). This CDR3 has 14 amino acids. V lost 0 bases and J lost 6, with 11 bases in between. CDR1 is SEHNR and CDR2 is FQNEAQ in the germline V gene (reference sequence). The CDR3 bases are TGTGCCAGCAGCTTAGCCCAGGGTAGACCTGAAGCTTTCTTT. Protein sequence: CASSLAQGRPEAFF.

This clone was seen more than once but under ten times. The J gene is TRBJ1-5, the V gene TRBV19; 7 bases map to TRBD1. CDR3 length: 14 residues. Trimming cost V 6 bases and J 3 bases; bases outside gene matches: 5. Germline assignment: CDR1 LNHDA and CDR2 SQIVND (reference sequence). In DNA, the CDR3 is TGTGCCAGTAGGGGACAGTCTTTCAATCAGCCCCAGCATTTT. Encoded protein: CASRGQSFNQPQHF.

Note on this clone: One end of the junction fails to match germline, which may point to a read error. This chain connects TRBV24-1 to TRBJ2-2; perhaps TRBD2 as D (6 bases). CDR3 length equals 13 residues. Germline CDR1 and CDR2: KGHDR and SFDVKD. This CDR3 reads CATGVRVPGGLFF. CDR3 in DNA: TGTGCCACCGGAGTTAGGGTCCCCGGGGGGCTGTTTTTT.

This chain connects TRBV5-1 to TRBJ1-2; TRBD1 aligns across 10 bases. The CDR3 is 17 amino acids. The V gene end was trimmed by 3 bases and the J gene end by 0 bases; junction bases not matched to a gene: 8. From germline, CDR1 is SGHRS and CDR2 YFSETQ. The chain's CDR3 is CASSSTGGEGPNYGYTF. CDR3 nucleotide sequence: TGCGCCAGCAGCTCGACAGGGGGCGAGGGTCCTAACTATGGCTACACCTTC.

This clone has only a few counts. V is TRBV13 and J is TRBJ1-3; D remains ambiguous. The CDR3 sequence is 15 residues long. V lost 10 bases to trimming and J lost 4 bases, with 20 bases between them. CDR1 and CDR2 (germline): PRHDT, FYEKMQ (reference sequence). DNA of the CDR3: TGTGCCACATACCGGGGTGGGCAGTCGGGAAACACCATATATTTT. Amino acids: CATYRGGQSGNTIYF.

This clone was found once. The chain is built from TRBV9 and TRBJ2-5; TRBD1 is a possible D gene (5 bases). Between the trimmed V and J ends, which lost 0 bases and 1 base, there was a span of 7 bases. Germline CDR1 SGDLS, CDR2 YYNGEE. The CDR3 has 14 amino acids. The CDR3 DNA is TGTGCCAGCAGCGTAGGACAGTCCCAAGAGACCCAGTACTTC. It yields the protein CASSVGQSQETQYF.

The chain is built from TRBV10-3 and TRBJ1-1; 8 bases align to TRBD1. In germline, CDR1 is ENHRY, CDR2 SYGVKD. The V segment lost 6 bases and the J segment 1 base; nucleotides outside the gene matches: 7. CDR3 length: 15 amino acids. The CDR3 sequence: CAISRPGQENTEAFF. In DNA, the CDR3 is TGTGCCATCAGCCGTCCGGGACAGGAGAACACTGAAGCTTTCTTT.

V usage is TRBV10-1 and J usage is TRBJ2-3, with 8 bases matching TRBD1. V lost 8 bases to trimming and J lost 4 bases; unmatched junction nucleotides: 8. The V gene's germline CDR1 is WNHNN and CDR2 SYGVQD (reference sequence). CDR3 length: 14 residues. CDR3 DNA sequence: TGCGCCAGCGGAACGACAGGGGTTCCAGATACGCAGTATTTT. It codes for CASGTTGVPDTQYF.

The chain joins TRBV10-2 to TRBJ1-3; D is possibly TRBD1 (5 bases). The germline V and J ends were trimmed by 9 bases and 0 bases, with 9 bases remaining between them. CDR1 is WSHSY, CDR2 SAAADI, per germline. CDR3 length: 13 amino acids. CDR3 loop: CASMTASGNTIYF. CDR3 sequence (DNA): TGCGCCAGTATGACAGCCTCTGGAAACACCATATATTTT.

The chain uses TRBV2 and TRBJ1-6, with TRBD1 matching over 7 bases. The germline CDR1 and CDR2 sequences are SNHLY and FYNNEI. V lost 10 bases and J lost 10; bases outside the gene matches: 10. This CDR3 contains 13 residues. For the CDR3, the DNA is TGTGCCATCAAGACAGGGAACGGATCACCCCTCCACTTT. This encodes CAIKTGNGSPLHF.

Note on this clone: The sample carries other DNA sequences with the same CDR3. The rearrangement links TRBV9 to TRBJ2-3; 10 nucleotides match TRBD2. V trimming: 4 bases; J trimming: 3 bases; junction bases outside the gene matches: 5. The germline gives CDR1 SGDLS, CDR2 YYNGEE. This CDR3 has 15 residues. The CDR3 sequence: CASSLGLAVTDTQYF. CDR3 DNA: TGTGCCAGCAGCTTAGGACTAGCGGTAACAGATACGCAGTATTTT.

The chain carries TRBV13 and TRBJ2-5, with TRBD2 matching over 13 bases. There are 17 residues in the CDR3. The germline CDR1 and CDR2 sequences are PRHDT and FYEKMQ (reference sequence). Trimming removed 0 bases from V and 5 bases from J; junction bases left unmatched: 6. The CDR3 bases are TGTGCCAGCAGCTTAGGCCCCGGGACTAGCGGGGTTGAGACCCAGTACTTC. This encodes CASSLGPGTSGVETQYF.

The chain is built from TRBV27 and TRBJ1-2; D possibly corresponds to TRBD1 (5 bases). Trimming pared 3 bases from V and 4 bases from J, leaving 15 bases between. Germline assignment: CDR1 MNHEY and CDR2 SMNVEV (reference sequence). The CDR3 is made up of 15 amino acids. The DNA for the CDR3 is TGTGCCAGCAGTTTTTTGGGCAGCGGGGGCTATGGCTACACCTTC. Its protein product is CASSFLGSGGYGYTF.

The chain combines TRBV19 with TRBJ2-2, with 12 nucleotides matching TRBD2. V trimming: 5 bases; J trimming: 4 bases; junction bases outside the gene matches: 5. Germline V gene data show CDR1 as LNHDA and CDR2 as SQIVND (reference sequence). CDR3 size: 16 residues. The CDR3 nucleotides are TGTGCCAGTAGTTTGAGGACTAGCGGGACCACCGGGGAGCTGTTTTTT. Translated: CASSLRTSGTTGELFF. The full variable domain, with the rest looked up from reference TRBV19 and TRBJ2-2, is DGGITQSPKYLFRKEGQNVTLSCEQNLNHDAMYWYRQDPGQGLRLIYYSQIVNDFQKGDIAEGYSVSREKKESFPLTVTSAQKNPTAFYLCASSLRTSGTTGELFFGEGSRLTVL.

In its sample, this clone was seen once. The chain has TRBV6-5 and TRBJ1-5, with TRBD1 matching over 10 bases. The germline V gene encodes CDR1 MNHEY and CDR2 SVGAGI. This CDR3 is built from 14 residues. V lost 5 bases, J lost 6 bases, and 4 bases stayed unmatched. The CDR3 coding sequence is TGTGCCAGCAGTACGACAGGGGGCGGTCAGCCCCAGCATTTT. Its protein is CASSTTGGGQPQHF.

J is TRBJ2-3 and V is TRBV5-4, with D possibly matching TRBD2 (6 bases). Germline CDR1 reads SGHNT; CDR2 reads YYREEE (reference sequence). The CDR3 is 15 amino acids. The germline V and J ends were trimmed by 0 bases and 6 bases, with 14 bases remaining between them. CDR3 protein: CASSLVAGMGDTQYF. The CDR3 DNA follows: TGTGCCAGCAGCTTGGTTGCGGGAATGGGGGATACGCAGTATTTT.

The chain recombines TRBV6-5 with TRBJ2-3; 11 bases are a match to TRBD2. CDR3 size: 16 residues. Germline V lookup: CDR1 MNHEY, CDR2 SVGAGI. The V segment lost 2 bases and the J segment 1 base; nucleotides outside the gene matches: 2. DNA of the CDR3: TGTGCCAGCAGTTACCGGGGACTAGCGGGCACAGATACGCAGTATTTT. It encodes CASSYRGLAGTDTQYF.

CDR3 DNA sequence: TGTGCCAGCAGCGCTGGACTAGCGGGGGGGCTCCAGTTGGTGACCCAGTACTTC. It is translated as CASSAGLAGGLQLVTQYF. This chain connects TRBV7-9 to TRBJ2-5; 15 nucleotides align to TRBD2. The CDR3 runs to 18 residues. From germline, CDR1 is SEHNR and CDR2 FQNEAQ (reference sequence). V lost 5 bases, J lost 7 bases, and 14 bases stayed unmatched.

This clone has only a few counts. V and J are TRBV10-1 and TRBJ2-2, with 10 nucleotides matching TRBD2. The CDR3 loop spans 18 amino acids. The ends lost 2 bases at V and 1 base at J; junction bases unmatched: 7. The germline gives CDR1 WNHNN, CDR2 SYGVQD (reference sequence). In nucleotides, the CDR3 is TGCGCCAGCAGTGAGAAAGGACTAGCGGTCCTGAACACCGGGGAGCTGTTTTTT. It encodes CASSEKGLAVLNTGELFF.

The rearrangement links TRBV12-3 or TRBV12-4 to TRBJ1-2; the match to TRBD1 covers 9 bases. This CDR3 is 13 amino acids long. The J segment lost 4 bases and the V segment lost 6 bases, leaving 3 bases of the junction unmatched. CDR3 sequence: CASRDRGGYGYTF. The CDR3 DNA sequence: TGTGCCAGCAGGGACAGGGGTGGCTATGGCTACACCTTC.

The chain carries TRBV5-1 and TRBJ2-7; D not resolved. The CDR3 spans 15 residues. Germline CDR1 reads SGHRS; CDR2 reads YFSETQ. Trimming shortened V by 3 bases and J by 0 bases, and 13 bases separated the two germline ends. CDR3 amino acids: CASSSGTSRSYEQYF. Written as DNA, the CDR3 is TGCGCCAGCAGCTCGGGTACCTCTCGCTCCTACGAGCAGTACTTC.

This rearrangement joins TRBV18 to TRBJ2-7, with D uncertain. Trimming took off 3 bases at V and 4 bases at J, with 4 bases between the two ends. The CDR3 totals 11 residues. Germline CDR1 is KGHSH and CDR2 is LQKENI. The CDR3 region is CASSPTYEQYF. CDR3 nucleotides: TGTGCCAGCTCACCCACTTACGAGCAGTACTTC. The variable domain in full, with the rest retrieved from reference TRBV18 and TRBJ2-7, is NAGVMQNPRHLVRRRGQEARLRCSPMKGHSHVYWYRQLPEEGLKFMVYLQKENIIDESGMPKERFSAEFPKEGPSILRIQQVVRGDSAAYFCASSPTYEQYFGPGTRLTVT.